Below are 32 T cell receptor beta chains sequenced from a single sample in a study of spatial heterogeneity in lung cancer. One entry per CDR3 protein, called by TCRdb with MiXCR from the 5' RACE reads. The sample records about 5,000 distinct CDR3 sequences, around 3.1% being singletons. Noted time point: sample taken at primary tumor resection. The sequencing here drew on normal lung tissue next to the tumor, taken at surgery. These receptors were taken from a male donor with early-stage non-small cell lung cancer.

This clonotype is categorized as medium-sized. V and J are TRBV6-2 or TRBV6-3 and TRBJ1-5, with TRBD1 as a possible D gene (6 bases). V was clipped by 6 bases and J by 4 bases, with 19 bases between them. This CDR3 is 16 amino acids long. In germline, CDR1 is MNHEY, CDR2 SVGEGT. CDR3 amino acids: CASSTRRGQTNQPQHF. In DNA form, the CDR3 reads TGTGCCAGCAGCACCCGGCGGGGGCAGACGAATCAGCCCCAGCATTTT.

This clonotype appeared a few times. CDR3 DNA sequence: TGCAGTGCTAGAATCATAAACACTGAAGCTTTCTTT. Translating it yields CSARIINTEAFF. This chain connects TRBV20-1 to TRBJ1-1; D gene uncertain. CDR3 size: 12 residues. Between the trimmed V and J ends, which lost 2 bases and 2 bases, there was a span of 6 bases. Germline lookup yields CDR1 DFQATT and CDR2 SNEGSKA (reference sequence).

This clonotype has ten or more counts. The rearrangement joins TRBV20-1 to TRBJ2-3; TRBD2 aligns across 7 bases. The CDR3 is 14 amino acids. Germline V gene lookup returns CDR1 DFQATT and CDR2 SNEGSKA (reference sequence). After removal of 3 bases from V and 4 bases from J, the junction contained 7 bases not matched to a gene. The CDR3 spells CSASTTLAADTQYF. The CDR3 DNA reads TGCAGTGCTAGCACCACTCTAGCGGCAGATACGCAGTATTTT.

This clonotype was counted at least ten times. The gene calls are TRBV6-4 and TRBJ2-1; 12 nucleotides align to TRBD2. From germline, CDR1 is MRHNA and CDR2 SNTAGT. CDR3 length: 15 residues. Germline trimming cut 5 bases from V and 4 bases from J; bases unmatched to any gene: 3. The CDR3 DNA reads as TGTGCCAGCAGTATAACTAGCGGGGGGTACAATGAGCAGTTCTTC. Its translation: CASSITSGGYNEQFF.

This clonotype was seen repeatedly, ten times or more. The V call is TRBV12-3 or TRBV12-4, the J call TRBJ2-7, with D possibly TRBD2 on 5 matching bases. With 1 base removed from V and 4 bases from J, the gap between germline ends came to 14 bases. This CDR3 comprises 15 residues. The CDR3 sequence: CASSLEIGEFYEQYF. CDR3 coding DNA: TGTGCCAGCAGTTTAGAGATCGGGGAGTTTTACGAGCAGTACTTC.

In its sample, this clonotype was seen many times. Written as DNA, the CDR3 is TGTGCCAGCAGCCCGATGACCGGGGAGCTGTTTTTT. Protein product: CASSPMTGELFF. The chain links TRBV11-3 to TRBJ2-2; unclear D gene. Trimming cost V 5 bases and J 5 bases, with 6 bases left between them. The CDR3 covers 12 residues. The germline V gene has CDR1 SGHNT and CDR2 YENEEA.

The table lists this clonotype with many counts. This chain uses TRBV20-1 with TRBJ2-5, with 11 bases fitting TRBD2. V dropped 0 bases and J dropped 4; count of bases not matched to a gene: 10. Germline assignment: CDR1 DFQATT and CDR2 SNEGSKA (reference sequence). There are 17 residues in the CDR3. CDR3 in amino acids: CSARDLLAGGPGETQYF. CDR3 sequence (DNA): TGCAGTGCTAGAGATCTTCTAGCGGGGGGACCCGGAGAGACCCAGTACTTC.

Ten or more counts support this clonotype. This chain connects TRBV29-1 to TRBJ2-6, with no clear D. Trimming pared 6 bases from V and 4 bases from J, leaving 10 bases between. The germline V gene has CDR1 SQVTM and CDR2 ANQGSEA. CDR3 length: 13 amino acids. The CDR3 protein is CSVRPPGANVLTF. DNA for the CDR3: TGCAGCGTGCGGCCCCCCGGGGCCAACGTCCTGACTTTC.

By share of the sample, this clonotype is medium-sized (0.01 to 0.1%). The J gene is TRBJ2-3, the V gene TRBV4-1, with D uncertain. V lost 4 bases to trimming and J lost 7 bases, with 9 bases between them. This CDR3 has 12 residues. CDR1 is MGHRA, CDR2 YSYEKL, per germline. The DNA for the CDR3 is TGCGCCAGCAGCCCGCTAGGGAATACGCAGTATTTT. Translating it yields CASSPLGNTQYF.

This clonotype was found many times. The rearrangement uses TRBV6-1 and TRBJ1-5; D unclear. Germline V CDR1 and CDR2: MNHNS, SASEGT. V shed 2 bases and J shed 0 bases, with 14 bases lying between them. This CDR3 has 17 amino acids. For the CDR3, the DNA is TGTGCCAGCAGTGAAAGATTTAGGGAAGTTAGCAATCAGCCCCAGCATTTT. It specifies CASSERFREVSNQPQHF.

This clonotype has a count of ten or more. The V gene is TRBV7-9, the J gene TRBJ1-1; 9 nucleotides align to TRBD1. The germline V gene encodes CDR1 SEHNR and CDR2 FQNEAQ (reference sequence). The J segment lost 1 base and the V segment lost 5 bases, leaving 2 bases of the junction unmatched. The CDR3 is made up of 14 amino acids. CDR3 nucleotides: TGTGCCAGCAGCAGGGACAGGGCGAACACTGAAGCTTTCTTT. This codes for CASSRDRANTEAFF.

This clonotype was counted at least ten times. The chain links TRBV11-2 to TRBJ2-5; 7 nucleotides agree with TRBD1. The germline V gene encodes CDR1 SGHAT and CDR2 FQNNGV. With 5 bases clipped from V and 5 bases from J, the junction kept 14 bases outside the gene matches. This CDR3 contains 16 residues. The DNA for the CDR3 is TGTGCCAGCAGCACCCCGAGGGGGCCGATGCGGGAGACCCAGTACTTC. It yields the protein CASSTPRGPMRETQYF.

This clonotype appeared a few times. This may be a read error: a much more frequent sequence differs by one nucleotide. The chain recombines TRBV29-1 with TRBJ1-2; D is perhaps TRBD1 (6 bases). From germline, CDR1 is SQVTM and CDR2 ANQGSEA. The CDR3 has 14 residues. The CDR3: CSVEERGGSQGYNF. The CDR3 DNA reads as TGCAGCGTTGAAGAACGAGGTGGCTCACAGGGCTACAACTTC.

This clonotype qualifies as medium-sized. The rearrangement joins TRBV7-3 to TRBJ2-1; D tentatively reads TRBD1 or TRBD2 (5 bases each). The germline CDR1 and CDR2 sequences are SGHTA and FQGTGA. This CDR3 region has 17 residues. V was cut by 0 bases and J by 7 bases, with 19 bases left in between. The CDR3 DNA reads TGTGCCAGCAGCTTAACAAGGGACGCGGGTTTTACGAATGAGCAGTTCTTC. This codes for CASSLTRDAGFTNEQFF. Variable domain in full (rest from reference TRBV7-3 and TRBJ2-1): GAGVSQTPSNKVTEKGKYVELRCDPISGHTALYWYRQSLGQGPEFLIYFQGTGAADDSGLPNDRFFAVRPEGSVSTLKIQRTERGDSAVYLCASSLTRDAGFTNEQFFGPGTRLTVL.

The rearrangement uses TRBV5-6 and TRBJ2-7; D ambiguous. The germline CDR1 and CDR2 sequences are SGHDT and YYEEEE. The CDR3 covers 14 residues. V dropped 0 bases and J dropped 3 bases, with 10 bases sitting between them. As DNA, the CDR3 is TGTGCCAGCAGCTTGGCACTTCTTAGCTACGAGCAGTACGTC. Its translation is CASSLALLSYEQYV.

There are many counts of this clonotype. The V call is TRBV30, the J call TRBJ1-3; D is ambiguous. V was pared by 4 bases and J by 2 bases, with 9 bases between. This CDR3 contains 13 residues. Germline V gene lookup returns CDR1 GTSNPN and CDR2 SVGIG (reference sequence). CDR3: CAWTRVAGNTIYF. DNA of the CDR3: TGTGCCTGGACGAGGGTAGCTGGAAACACCATATATTTT.

This clonotype has a count of ten or more. The chain carries TRBV29-1 and TRBJ2-1; D remains ambiguous. Germline CDR1 SQVTM, CDR2 ANQGSEA. V lost 3 bases to trimming and J lost 4 bases, with 10 bases between them. The CDR3 has 13 amino acids. The CDR3 region has the DNA TGCAGCGTTGATAGGGATGGTTACAATGAGCAGTTCTTC. Protein product: CSVDRDGYNEQFF.

By sample share, this clonotype is medium-sized. The chain carries TRBV29-1 and TRBJ1-2, with 9 bases fitting TRBD1. CDR1 SQVTM and CDR2 ANQGSEA come from the germline V gene. J was trimmed by 1 base and V by 7 bases; bases with no gene match: 16. This CDR3 has 17 amino acids. CDR3 DNA: TGCAGCGCCATCAAGGTTGGCAGACAGGGGGTTAACTATGGCTACACCTTC. Its protein is CSAIKVGRQGVNYGYTF.

This clonotype was observed a handful of times. At one end the junction does not follow the germline gene, possibly because of a read error. CDR3 residues: CASSQVGTDYGYNF. The CDR3 coding sequence is TGTGCCAGCAGCCAAGTGGGGACGGACTATGGCTACAACTTC. V is TRBV4-2 and J is TRBJ1-2; the D gene is possibly TRBD1 (5 bases). CDR3 length: 14 amino acids. Germline V gene sequence: CDR1 LGHNA, CDR2 YNFKEQ.

A word on this clonotype: A read error may explain this, as a much larger clone is one base away. This chain uses TRBV30 with TRBJ2-3; D remains unclear. Germline V gene data show CDR1 as GTSNPN and CDR2 as SVGIG (reference sequence). With 5 bases removed from V and 9 bases from J, the gap between germline ends came to 12 bases. This CDR3 has 11 amino acids. CDR3 DNA sequence: TGTGCCTGGTGTCTAGAATCCACGCAGTATTTT. Encoded protein: CAWCLESTQYF.

This clonotype is deemed medium-sized (0.01 to 0.1%). V gene TRBV7-7 combines with J gene TRBJ1-5, with 8 positions matching TRBD1. J gave up 10 bases and V 5 bases, and 7 bases lay outside the gene matches. Germline V CDR1 and CDR2: SSHAT, FNYEAQ (reference sequence). The CDR3 consists of 13 residues. CDR3 residues: CASSRGQGSPQHF. The CDR3 bases are TGTGCCAGCAGCAGAGGACAGGGTAGTCCCCAGCATTTT.

By share, this clonotype ranks as medium-sized. The chain combines TRBV30 with TRBJ2-3; D not resolved. The germline V gene encodes CDR1 GTSNPN and CDR2 SVGIG (reference sequence). This CDR3 has 11 amino acids. V lost 2 bases, J lost 9 bases, and 9 bases lay in between. Here the CDR3 reads CAWSLESTQYF. For the CDR3, the DNA is TGTGCCTGGAGTCTAGAATCCACGCAGTATTTT.

This clonotype occurred many times. The chain is built from TRBV20-1 and TRBJ1-1, with D uncertain. CDR1 DFQATT and CDR2 SNEGSKA come from the germline V gene (reference sequence). Trimming took 6 bases from V and 4 from J, leaving 15 bases between them. This CDR3 is built from 13 residues. The CDR3 bases are TGCAGTGCCACGGATGACTGGAGCACTGAAGCTTTCTTT. This encodes CSATDDWSTEAFF.

This clonotype was recorded many times. The chain has TRBV7-6 and TRBJ2-1, with 9 positions matching TRBD2. V was clipped by 6 bases and J by 0 bases; unmatched bases: 15. Per germline, CDR1 SGHVS and CDR2 FNYEAQ. CDR3 size: 19 residues. The CDR3 sequence: CASSGSRSGGFNSYNEQFF. DNA of the CDR3: TGTGCCAGCAGTGGAAGCCGGAGCGGGGGGTTTAACTCCTACAATGAGCAGTTCTTC. The whole variable domain, filled in from reference TRBV7-6 and TRBJ2-1, reads GAGVSQSPRYKVTKRGQDVALRCDPISGHVSLYWYRQALGQGPEFLTYFNYEAQQDKSGLPNDRFSAERPEGSISTLTIQRTEQRDSAMYRCASSGSRSGGFNSYNEQFFGPGTRLTVL.

This clonotype is judged medium-sized. The rearrangement uses TRBV9 and TRBJ2-5, with unresolved D. V lost 0 bases and J 0 bases, leaving 3 bases between the germline ends. This CDR3 has 13 residues. The germline V gene has CDR1 SGDLS and CDR2 YYNGEE. The DNA for the CDR3 is TGTGCCAGCAGCGTAGAGGACCAAGAGACCCAGTACTTC. It encodes CASSVEDQETQYF. The entire variable domain, with the rest obtained from reference TRBV9 and TRBJ2-5, is as follows: DSGVTQTPKHLITATGQRVTLRCSPRSGDLSVYWYQQSLDQGLQFLIQYYNGEERAKGNILERFSAQQFPDLHSELNLSSLELGDSALYFCASSVEDQETQYFGPGTRLLVL.

Within the sample, this clonotype is large. V and J are TRBV29-1 and TRBJ2-3; D remains ambiguous. This CDR3 has 13 residues. Germline CDR1 is SQVTM and CDR2 is ANQGSEA. Trimming shortened V by 5 bases and J by 0 bases, and 9 bases separated the two germline ends. The CDR3 DNA reads as TGCAGCGTTACGTATAGGAGCACAGATACGCAGTATTTT. Its translation is CSVTYRSTDTQYF.

This clonotype is medium-sized (0.01 to 0.1%) in the sample. The rearrangement joins TRBV5-1 to TRBJ2-3, with TRBD2 matching over 10 bases. V was clipped by 0 bases and J by 1 base; unmatched bases: 2. Germline V gene lookup returns CDR1 SGHRS and CDR2 YFSETQ. The CDR3 has 16 residues. Here the CDR3 DNA reads TGCGCCAGCAGCTTGGAGCTAGCGGGGGGCACAGATACGCAGTATTTT. This gives the protein CASSLELAGGTDTQYF.

The table lists this clonotype with many counts. CDR3 in amino acids: CASSLGLIGGYTF. CDR3 bases: TGCGCCAGCAGCTTGGGTTTGATCGGAGGCTACACCTTC. The V and J genes are TRBV5-1 and TRBJ1-2; D gene ambiguous. Germline V lookup: CDR1 SGHRS, CDR2 YFSETQ. Deletions cut 0 bases from V and 8 bases from J, with 11 bases between. This CDR3 spans 13 amino acids.

Many counts were recorded for this clonotype. The V gene is TRBV7-8, the J gene TRBJ1-6, with a tentative D call TRBD1 (5 bases). Germline CDR1 SGHVS, CDR2 FQNEAQ. The CDR3 consists of 16 residues. Trimming cost V 6 bases and J 6 bases, with 18 bases left between them. CDR3 bases: TGTGCCAGCAGTCCCCGGGACGGCAACGTTAATTCACCCCTCCACTTT. It specifies CASSPRDGNVNSPLHF.

This clonotype was recorded at least ten times. The rearrangement uses TRBV23-1 and TRBJ1-1; D gene unclear. TRBV23-1 counts as an open reading frame of uncertain function. This CDR3 region has 14 residues. V was trimmed by 2 bases and J by 7 bases, leaving 14 bases between them. CDR3 nucleotide sequence: TGCGCCAGCAGTCAACGGTCCTGGCCGGTTGAAGCTTTCTTT. The encoded protein is CASSQRSWPVEAFF.

Within the sample, this clonotype is medium-sized. This chain uses TRBV5-4 with TRBJ2-3; unclear D gene. Per germline, CDR1 SGHNT and CDR2 YYREEE (reference sequence). The CDR3 sequence is 12 residues long. The V end was cut by 0 bases, the J end by 4 bases, with 3 bases between. The CDR3 protein is CASSLEADTQYF. The CDR3 nucleotides read TGTGCCAGCAGCTTGGAGGCAGATACGCAGTATTTT.

There are many counts of this clonotype. This chain joins TRBV7-2 and TRBJ2-5, with D possibly matching TRBD2 (5 bases). The germline CDR1 and CDR2 sequences are SGHTA and FQGNSA. The CDR3 is made up of 14 amino acids. Trimming removed 5 bases at V and 1 base at J, with 11 bases between. CDR3 loop: CASSQPGSQETQYF. CDR3 nucleotides: TGTGCCAGCAGCCAACCGGGATCCCAAGAGACCCAGTACTTC.